The rows below give T cell receptor beta chains drawn from one sample of a study of blood T cell repertoires in COVID-19. The method was immunoSEQ multiplex PCR; TCRdb's version includes in-frame clones alone and lacks a portion of them. Among roughly 170,000 clones listed, almost 80% were seen once. Sequencing used PBMCs or T cells enriched from blood (not recorded which). The receptors come from a woman between 50 and 59 years old who had recovered from COVID-19. Both conserved end residues are part of each CDR3.

CDR3: CASTLEDRQEQYF
length: 13
V: TRBV28
J: TRBJ2-7

CDR3: CASRRYRGEAYNEQFF
length: 16
V: TRBV19
J: TRBJ2-1

CDR3: CASSLATGGRTDTQYF
length: 16
V: TRBV5-1
J: TRBJ2-3

CDR3: CASSLGGMYEQYF
length: 13
V: TRBV5-6
J: TRBJ2-7

CDR3: CASSLSAPMTGGGNQPQHF
length: 19
V: TRBV27
J: TRBJ1-5

CDR3: CASRRGQGGYEQYF
length: 14
V: TRBV6-5
J: TRBJ2-7

CDR3: CASSQDRTGGYEQYF
length: 15
V: TRBV4-2
J: TRBJ2-7

CDR3: CASSTIAGPETQYF
length: 14
V: TRBV19
J: TRBJ2-5

CDR3: CASSLLGQGNQPQHF
length: 15
V: TRBV28
J: TRBJ1-5

CDR3: CASRGANYGYTF
length: 12
V: TRBV5-1
J: TRBJ1-2

CDR3: CASGRANTGELFF
length: 13
V: TRBV9
J: TRBJ2-2

CDR3: CASSPSRGSNQPQHF
length: 15
V: TRBV4-2
J: TRBJ1-5

CDR3: CASSQDSILGEKLFF
length: 15
V: TRBV3-1/TRBV3-2
J: TRBJ1-4

CDR3: CASSSPPGETQYF
length: 13
V: TRBV5-1
J: TRBJ2-5

CDR3: CASSSTTGTAFSGANVLTF
length: 19
V: TRBV5-1
J: TRBJ2-6

CDR3: CASSPGWDSRNSPLHF
length: 16
V: TRBV18
J: TRBJ1-6

CDR3: CASSTGVNTEAFF
length: 13
V: TRBV9
J: TRBJ1-1

CDR3: CASSLGGAIYEQYF
length: 14
V: TRBV19
J: TRBJ2-7

CDR3: CASRNLGGSASGNEQFF
length: 17
V: TRBV7-2
J: TRBJ2-1

CDR3: CASSKKGDPSYEQYF
length: 15
V: TRBV21-1
J: TRBJ2-7

CDR3: CASSQGQGQGYTF
length: 13
V: TRBV4-2
J: TRBJ1-2

CDR3: CASSPGGRGGELFF
length: 14
V: TRBV11-3
J: TRBJ2-2

CDR3: CASSQGFRGGGYTF
length: 14
V: TRBV4-1
J: TRBJ1-2

CDR3: CATSTAGVTGELFF
length: 14
V: TRBV27
J: TRBJ2-2

CDR3: CADRTSGPREQYF
length: 13
V: TRBV28
J: TRBJ2-7

CDR3: CASSFSSGGGAEQFF
length: 15
V: TRBV5-4
J: TRBJ2-1

CDR3: CASKGHFQETQYF
length: 13
V: TRBV21-1
J: TRBJ2-5

CDR3: CASTPGYAVVETQYF
length: 15
V: TRBV7-9
J: TRBJ2-5

CDR3: CASSLIKTGANTGELFF
length: 17
V: TRBV4-2
J: TRBJ2-2

CDR3: CASSFNRDGYTF
length: 12
V: TRBV28
J: TRBJ1-2

CDR3: CASSLLQGFQTDTQYF
length: 16
V: TRBV5-5
J: TRBJ2-3

CDR3: CASSPGGTQNQPQHF
length: 15
V: TRBV5-1
J: TRBJ1-5

CDR3: CSASERDYPNEQFF
length: 14
V: TRBV20-1
J: TRBJ2-1

CDR3: CASSWRTSGRACSYEQYF
length: 18
V: TRBV12-1
J: TRBJ2-7

CDR3: CASSRTSGSTYEQYF
length: 15
V: TRBV5-4
J: TRBJ2-7

CDR3: CASSLTGSYEQYF
length: 13
V: TRBV27
J: TRBJ2-7

CDR3: CASGRQGSGELFF
length: 13
V: TRBV12-3/TRBV12-4
J: TRBJ2-2

CDR3: CASSPAGDRVGGNTIYF
length: 17
V: TRBV5-4
J: TRBJ1-3

CDR3: CASGLAGGNEQFF
length: 13
V: TRBV3-1/TRBV3-2
J: TRBJ2-1

CDR3: CASSRQGTAGNTIYF
length: 15
V: TRBV3-1/TRBV3-2
J: TRBJ1-3

CDR3: CASSLPGWGGGTSGRSGELFF
length: 21
V: TRBV7-8
J: TRBJ2-2

CDR3: CASSVGIYEQYF
length: 12
V: TRBV7-9
J: TRBJ2-7

CDR3: CASSLPVLAGASDEQFF
length: 17
V: TRBV13
J: TRBJ2-1